The 20 T cell receptor beta chains below were found in one sample sequenced in a study of control samples from healthy donors and cancer patients. Sequenced by immunoSEQ multiplex PCR; TCRdb stores in-frame clones only, minus some. Of 150,000 to 200,000 clones in the sample, roughly 93% were seen once. The source material was blood. These receptors came from a man aged 18 to 29 in good health.

J is TRBJ2-1 and V is TRBV4-1; the D gene is possibly TRBD1 (6 bases). Between the trimmed V and J ends, which lost 6 bases and 2 bases, there was a span of 14 bases. This CDR3 is built from 15 residues. From germline, CDR1 is MGHRA and CDR2 YSYEKL. The CDR3 region is CASRSLGAPYNEQFF. CDR3 bases: TGCGCCAGCAGGTCCCTGGGGGCGCCCTACAATGAGCAGTTCTTC.

The CDR3 sequence: CASSVDVASNHNSPLHF. The DNA for the CDR3 is TGTGCCAGCAGCGTAGACGTGGCTTCGAACCATAATTCACCCCTCCACTTT. The rearrangement links TRBV9 to TRBJ1-6; D remains unclear. Germline CDR1 and CDR2: SGDLS and YYNGEE. V was trimmed by 0 bases and J by 5 bases, leaving 15 bases between them. The CDR3 has 17 residues. Full variable domain (missing parts from reference TRBV9 and TRBJ1-6): DSGVTQTPKHLITATGQRVTLRCSPRSGDLSVYWYQQSLDQGLQFLIQYYNGEERAKGNILERFSAQQFPDLHSELNLSSLELGDSALYFCASSVDVASNHNSPLHFGNGTRLTVT.

The chain joins TRBV4-1 to TRBJ1-1; D not certain. V lost 4 bases, J lost 0 bases, and 12 bases lay in between. Germline values: CDR1 MGHRA, CDR2 YSYEKL. The CDR3 covers 15 residues. This CDR3 is CASSPHSALNTEAFF. CDR3 in DNA: TGCGCCAGCAGCCCCCATTCCGCTTTGAACACTGAAGCTTTCTTT.

The chain carries TRBV6-2 or TRBV6-3 and TRBJ2-1, with D perhaps TRBD1 or TRBD2 (5 bases each). V lost 5 bases and J 6 bases, leaving 14 bases between the germline ends. Germline V CDR1 and CDR2: MNHEY, SVGEGT. The CDR3 extends over 14 amino acids. The CDR3 coding sequence is TGTGCCAGCAGTAACCGGGGCAGGCTCAATGAGCAGTTCTTC. Protein product: CASSNRGRLNEQFF.

V gene TRBV5-1 combines with J gene TRBJ2-3, with D uncertain. V was clipped by 3 bases and J by 4 bases, with 12 bases between them. This CDR3 region has 14 residues. Germline V lookup: CDR1 SGHRS, CDR2 YFSETQ. CDR3 loop: CASSSTVKADTQYF. For the CDR3, the DNA is TGCGCCAGCAGCTCGACTGTCAAGGCAGATACGCAGTATTTT.

This clone occurred once. This sequence joins TRBV5-1 and TRBJ2-7; D call uncertain. This CDR3 region has 12 residues. Germline V CDR1 and CDR2: SGHRS, YFSETQ. V lost 0 bases and J lost 3, with 4 bases in between. The CDR3 reads CASSLEGYEQYF. The CDR3 DNA is TGCGCCAGCAGCTTGGAGGGCTACGAGCAGTACTTC. The full variable domain, rest sourced from reference TRBV5-1 and TRBJ2-7, is KAGVTQTPRYLIKTRGQQVTLSCSPISGHRSVSWYQQTPGQGLQFLFEYFSETQRNKGNFPGRFSGRQFSNSRSEMNVSTLELGDSALYLCASSLEGYEQYFGPGTRLTVT.

Remarks on this clone: The same CDR3 can be traced to other DNA sequences in this sample. The chain joins TRBV29-1 to TRBJ2-1; 9 bases fit TRBD2. The CDR3 loop spans 14 amino acids. Germline V gene lookup returns CDR1 SQVTM and CDR2 ANQGSEA. The trim removed 7 bases at V and 10 bases at J, leaving 14 bases unmatched. CDR3 region: CSADLAGGAGEQFF. In DNA form, the CDR3 reads TGCAGCGCTGACCTCGCGGGGGGGGCGGGCGAGCAGTTCTTC.

CDR3 coding DNA: TGTGCCAGCTCAACACGAGACAGGCTTAACTATGGCTACACCTTC. It is translated as CASSTRDRLNYGYTF. The chain has TRBV18 and TRBJ1-2; maybe TRBD1 (6 bases). CDR3 size: 15 residues. Germline V gene lookup returns CDR1 KGHSH and CDR2 LQKENI. V lost 5 bases and J lost 1, with 14 bases in between.

CDR3: CASSLYSHNEQFF. CDR3 coding DNA: TGTGCCAGCAGCTTATATTCCCACAATGAGCAGTTCTTC. This chain uses TRBV7-3 with TRBJ2-1, with D hard to call. CDR3 length: 13 amino acids. Germline V lookup: CDR1 SGHTA, CDR2 FQGTGA. The V end lost 2 bases, the J end lost 5 bases, and 7 bases lay between the germline ends. Filled out from reference TRBV7-3 and TRBJ2-1, the complete variable domain reads GAGVSQTPSNKVTEKGKYVELRCDPISGHTALYWYRQSLGQGPEFLIYFQGTGAADDSGLPNDRFFAVRPEGSVSTLKIQRTERGDSAVYLCASSLYSHNEQFFGPGTRLTVL.

The chain links TRBV14 to TRBJ2-3; D may be TRBD2 (6 bases). CDR1 and CDR2 from the germline V gene are SGHDN and FVKESK. The CDR3 length is 14 residues. Trimming left V 5 bases short and J 5 bases short, with 14 bases between. In DNA, the CDR3 is TGTGCCAGCAGCGGAGGACTACCTGTAGATACGCAGTATTTT. As protein: CASSGGLPVDTQYF.

The gene calls are TRBV9 and TRBJ2-7, with no clear D. Trimming shortened V by 3 bases and J by 1 base, and 11 bases separated the two germline ends. Germline values: CDR1 SGDLS, CDR2 YYNGEE. The CDR3 loop spans 14 amino acids. CDR3 DNA sequence: TGTGCCAGCAGCGCCGAGGCCCTGTCCTACGAGCAGTACTTC. Translation: CASSAEALSYEQYF.

In this sample, this clone turned up a few times. V gene TRBV19 combines with J gene TRBJ1-4, with D tentatively TRBD1 (5 bases). V was shortened by 4 bases and J by 4 bases, with 7 bases between the two germline ends. This CDR3 is 13 amino acids long. CDR1 is LNHDA, CDR2 SQIVND, per germline (reference sequence). The CDR3: CASSRGSNEKLFF. CDR3 bases: TGTGCCAGTAGTAGGGGGAGTAATGAAAAACTGTTTTTT.

CDR3 region: CASSLELAGMYEQYF. The CDR3 DNA is TGTGCCAGCAGCTTAGAACTAGCGGGGATGTACGAGCAGTACTTC. The chain links TRBV11-2 to TRBJ2-7; 10 positions agree with TRBD2. CDR3 size: 15 residues. Unmatched junction bases numbered 3, after V lost 0 bases and J lost 4 bases. Germline CDR1 SGHAT, CDR2 FQNNGV.

This chain uses TRBV5-1 with TRBJ1-1, with 7 bases aligning to TRBD1. V dropped 3 bases and J dropped 1; count of bases not matched to a gene: 9. Germline lookup yields CDR1 SGHRS and CDR2 YFSETQ. The CDR3 sequence is 16 residues long. The CDR3 nucleotides read TGCGCCAGCAGCTATGATTCACAGGGGCAGAACACTGAAGCTTTCTTT. It is translated as CASSYDSQGQNTEAFF.

The genes are TRBV18 and TRBJ1-5; 7 bases line up with TRBD1. The junction had 7 bases not matched to a gene; V was cut back by 4 bases and J by 7 bases. The length of the CDR3 is 14 residues. CDR1 is KGHSH, CDR2 LQKENI, per germline. The CDR3 DNA sequence: TGTGCCAGCTCACACAGGGGCCCGAAACAGCCCCAGCATTTT. Its translation is CASSHRGPKQPQHF.

This clone was counted once. The genes are TRBV30 and TRBJ2-3, with D unresolved. This CDR3 comprises 11 residues. The V gene lost 4 bases and the J gene lost 6 bases, with 8 bases spanning the gap. Germline V CDR1 and CDR2: GTSNPN, SVGIG (reference sequence). The CDR3 here is CAWKGWDTQYF. The CDR3 DNA reads TGTGCCTGGAAAGGATGGGATACGCAGTATTTT.

The chain is built from TRBV5-1 and TRBJ2-2; TRBD2 aligns across 7 bases. J was trimmed by 6 bases and V by 0 bases; bases with no gene match: 5. The CDR3 length is 15 residues. Looked up from germline, CDR1 is SGHRS and CDR2 is YFSETQ. CDR3 nucleotide sequence: TGCGCCAGCAGCTTGGGACTAGCCGTGGCCGGGGAGCTGTTTTTT. Its protein product is CASSLGLAVAGELFF.

The gene calls are TRBV28 and TRBJ2-2, with 7 bases aligning to TRBD2. V lost 1 base, J lost 5 bases, and 7 bases stayed unmatched. Germline CDR1 MDHEN, CDR2 SYDVKM. There are 16 residues in the CDR3. CDR3 region: CASSLLVGGGTGELFF. CDR3 DNA sequence: TGTGCCAGCAGTTTATTGGTCGGGGGAGGGACCGGGGAGCTGTTTTTT.

In this sample, this clone turned up a few times. V gene TRBV19 combines with J gene TRBJ2-5; 8 bases match TRBD1. This CDR3 has 16 residues. CDR1 is LNHDA, CDR2 SQIVND, per germline (reference sequence). V lost 4 bases and J lost 4; bases outside the gene matches: 11. CDR3 bases: TGTGCCAGTAGTACGCCAGACAGGGGAGGTGGAGAGACCCAGTACTTC. As protein: CASSTPDRGGGETQYF.

This clone is a singleton in its sample. The CDR3 region has the DNA TGTGCCACCAGCAGAGAGGTCACGGGGCAGCCCCAGCATTTT. Protein: CATSREVTGQPQHF. The rearrangement joins TRBV15 to TRBJ1-5; D is uncertain. This CDR3 region has 14 residues. CDR1 is LNHNV, CDR2 YYDKDF, per germline (reference sequence). V lost 0 bases and J 7 bases, leaving 10 bases between the germline ends. Based on the CDR3 plus reference TRBV15 and TRBJ1-5, the full variable domain is DAMVIQNPRYQVTQFGKPVTLSCSQTLNHNVMYWYQQKSSQAPKLLFHYYDKDFNNEADTPDNFQSRRPNTSFCFLDIRSPGLGDTAMYLCATSREVTGQPQHFGDGTRLSIL.